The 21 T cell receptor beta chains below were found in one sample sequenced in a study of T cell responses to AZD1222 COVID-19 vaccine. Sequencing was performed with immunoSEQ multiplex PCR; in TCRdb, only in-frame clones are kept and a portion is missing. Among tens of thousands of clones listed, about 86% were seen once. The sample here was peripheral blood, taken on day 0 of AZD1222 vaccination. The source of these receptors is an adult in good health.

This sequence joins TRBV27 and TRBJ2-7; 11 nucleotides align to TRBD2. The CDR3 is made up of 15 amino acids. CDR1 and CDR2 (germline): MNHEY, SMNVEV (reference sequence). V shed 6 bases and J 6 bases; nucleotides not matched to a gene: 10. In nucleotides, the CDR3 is TGTGCCAGCAGCGCCATAGCGGGGGGGCTTAGCGAGCAGTACTTC. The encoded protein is CASSAIAGGLSEQYF.

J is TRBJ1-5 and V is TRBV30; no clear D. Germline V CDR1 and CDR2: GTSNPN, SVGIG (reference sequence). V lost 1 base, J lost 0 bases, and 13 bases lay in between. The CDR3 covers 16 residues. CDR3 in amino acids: CAWSAYSFYSNQPQHF. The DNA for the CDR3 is TGTGCCTGGAGTGCATACAGCTTCTATAGCAATCAGCCCCAGCATTTT. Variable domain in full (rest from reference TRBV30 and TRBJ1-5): SQTIHQWPATLVQPVGSPLSLECTVEGTSNPNLYWYRQAAGRGLQLLFYSVGIGQISSEVPQNLSASRPQDRQFILSSKKLLLSDSGFYLCAWSAYSFYSNQPQHFGDGTRLSIL.

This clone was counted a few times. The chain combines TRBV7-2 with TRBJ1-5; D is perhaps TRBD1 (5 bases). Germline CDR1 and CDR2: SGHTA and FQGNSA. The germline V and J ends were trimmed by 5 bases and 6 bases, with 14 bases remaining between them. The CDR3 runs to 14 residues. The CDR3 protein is CASSLSRGVQPQHF. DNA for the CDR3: TGTGCCAGCAGCCTAAGTAGGGGTGTTCAGCCCCAGCATTTT. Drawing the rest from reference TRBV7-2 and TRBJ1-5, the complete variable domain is GAGVSQSPSNKVTEKGKDVELRCDPISGHTALYWYRQSLGQGLEFLIYFQGNSAPDKSGLPSDRFSAERTGGSVSTLTIQRTQQEDSAVYLCASSLSRGVQPQHFGDGTRLSIL.

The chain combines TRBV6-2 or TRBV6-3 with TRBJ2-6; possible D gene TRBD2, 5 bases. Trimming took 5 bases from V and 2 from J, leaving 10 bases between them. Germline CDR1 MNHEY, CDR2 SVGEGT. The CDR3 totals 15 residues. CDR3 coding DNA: TGTGCCAGCAGTCAGAGGGTCACTGGGGCCAACGTCCTGACTTTC. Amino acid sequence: CASSQRVTGANVLTF.

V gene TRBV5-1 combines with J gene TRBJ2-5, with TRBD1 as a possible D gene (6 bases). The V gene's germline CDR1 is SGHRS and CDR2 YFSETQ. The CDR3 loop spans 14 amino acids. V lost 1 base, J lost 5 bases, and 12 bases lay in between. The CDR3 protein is CASSLQGPGETQYF. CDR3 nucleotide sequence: TGCGCCAGCAGCTTGCAGGGGCCGGGGGAGACCCAGTACTTC. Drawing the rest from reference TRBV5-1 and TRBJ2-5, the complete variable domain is KAGVTQTPRYLIKTRGQQVTLSCSPISGHRSVSWYQQTPGQGLQFLFEYFSETQRNKGNFPGRFSGRQFSNSRSEMNVSTLELGDSALYLCASSLQGPGETQYFGPGTRLLVL.

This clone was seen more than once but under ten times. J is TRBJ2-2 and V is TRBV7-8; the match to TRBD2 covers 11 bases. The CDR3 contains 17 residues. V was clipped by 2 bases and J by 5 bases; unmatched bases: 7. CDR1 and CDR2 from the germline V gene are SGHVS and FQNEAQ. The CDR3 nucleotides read TGTGCCAGCAGCTTAACCACTAGCGGGGGCGGGACCGGGGAGCTGTTTTTT. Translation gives CASSLTTSGGGTGELFF.

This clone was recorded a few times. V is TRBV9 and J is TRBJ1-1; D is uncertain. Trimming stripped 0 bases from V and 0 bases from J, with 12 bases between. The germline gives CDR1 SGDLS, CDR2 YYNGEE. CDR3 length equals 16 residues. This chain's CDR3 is CASSVGPTVMNTEAFF. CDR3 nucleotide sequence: TGTGCCAGCAGCGTAGGTCCTACGGTGATGAACACTGAAGCTTTCTTT.

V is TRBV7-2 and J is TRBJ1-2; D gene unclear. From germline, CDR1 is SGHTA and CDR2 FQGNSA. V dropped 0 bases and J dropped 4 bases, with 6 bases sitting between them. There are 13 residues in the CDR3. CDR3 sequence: CASSLAQPYGYTF. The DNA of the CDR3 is TGTGCCAGCAGCTTAGCGCAGCCCTATGGCTACACCTTC.

As DNA, the CDR3 is TGTGCCAGTAGTATGATCAATGAGCAGTTCTTC. Translated, it gives CASSMINEQFF. The V gene is TRBV19, the J gene TRBJ2-1; D unclear. Germline V gene lookup returns CDR1 LNHDA and CDR2 SQIVND (reference sequence). The CDR3 covers 11 residues. V gave up 3 bases and J gave up 6 bases, with 3 bases separating them. Full variable domain (outside the CDR3, taken from reference TRBV19 and TRBJ2-1): DGGITQSPKYLFRKEGQNVTLSCEQNLNHDAMYWYRQDPGQGLRLIYYSQIVNDFQKGDIAEGYSVSREKKESFPLTVTSAQKNPTAFYLCASSMINEQFFGPGTRLTVL.

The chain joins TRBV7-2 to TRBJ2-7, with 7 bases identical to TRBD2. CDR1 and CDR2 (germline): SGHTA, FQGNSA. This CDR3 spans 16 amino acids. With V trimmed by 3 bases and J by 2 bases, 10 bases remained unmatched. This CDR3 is CASSFPYTSETYEQYF. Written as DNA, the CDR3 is TGTGCCAGCAGCTTCCCGTATACTAGCGAAACCTACGAGCAGTACTTC. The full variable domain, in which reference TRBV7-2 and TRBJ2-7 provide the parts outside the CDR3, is GAGVSQSPSNKVTEKGKDVELRCDPISGHTALYWYRQSLGQGLEFLIYFQGNSAPDKSGLPSDRFSAERTGGSVSTLTIQRTQQEDSAVYLCASSFPYTSETYEQYFGPGTRLTVT.

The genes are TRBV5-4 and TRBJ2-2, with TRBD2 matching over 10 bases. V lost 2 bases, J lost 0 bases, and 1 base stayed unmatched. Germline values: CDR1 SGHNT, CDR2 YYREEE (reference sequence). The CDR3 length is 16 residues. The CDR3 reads CASSLAGGSNTGELFF. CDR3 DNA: TGTGCCAGCAGCTTAGCGGGGGGGTCGAACACCGGGGAGCTGTTTTTT.

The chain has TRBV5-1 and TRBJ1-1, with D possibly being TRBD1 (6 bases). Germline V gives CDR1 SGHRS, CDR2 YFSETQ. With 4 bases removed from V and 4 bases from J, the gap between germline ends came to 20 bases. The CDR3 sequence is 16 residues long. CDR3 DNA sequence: TGCGCCAGCAGCATACAAACAGGGTCGGTCGGCACTGAAGCTTTCTTT. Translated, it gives CASSIQTGSVGTEAFF.

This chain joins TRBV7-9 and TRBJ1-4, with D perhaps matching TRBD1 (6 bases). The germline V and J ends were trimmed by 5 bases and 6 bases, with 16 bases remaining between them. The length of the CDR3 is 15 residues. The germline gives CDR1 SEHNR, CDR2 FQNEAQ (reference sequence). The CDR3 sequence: CASSPWGGADEKLFF. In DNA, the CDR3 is TGTGCCAGCAGCCCCTGGGGGGGGGCGGATGAAAAACTGTTTTTT.

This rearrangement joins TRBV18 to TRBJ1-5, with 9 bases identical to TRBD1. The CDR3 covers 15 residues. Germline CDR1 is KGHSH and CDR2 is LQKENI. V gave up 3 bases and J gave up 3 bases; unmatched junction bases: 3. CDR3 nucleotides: TGTGCCAGCTCACCCGGGACAGGGAACAATCAGCCCCAGCATTTT. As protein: CASSPGTGNNQPQHF.

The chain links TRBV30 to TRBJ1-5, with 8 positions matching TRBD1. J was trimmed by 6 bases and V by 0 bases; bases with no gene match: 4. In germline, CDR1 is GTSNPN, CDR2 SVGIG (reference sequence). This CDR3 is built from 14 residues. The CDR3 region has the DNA TGTGCCTGGAGTGTGGCAGGGGGCTCTCAGCCCCAGCATTTT. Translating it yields CAWSVAGGSQPQHF.

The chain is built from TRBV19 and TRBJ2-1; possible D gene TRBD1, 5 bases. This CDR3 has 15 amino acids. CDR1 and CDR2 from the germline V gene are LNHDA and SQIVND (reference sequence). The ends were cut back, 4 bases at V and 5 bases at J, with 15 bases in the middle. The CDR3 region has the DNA TGTGCCAGTAGTACCCGACAGAAAACCAACAATGAGCAGTTCTTC. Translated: CASSTRQKTNNEQFF.

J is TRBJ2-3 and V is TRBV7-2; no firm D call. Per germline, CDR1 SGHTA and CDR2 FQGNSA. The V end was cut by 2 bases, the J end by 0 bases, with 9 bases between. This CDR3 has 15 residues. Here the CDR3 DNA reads TGTGCCAGCAGCTTAATGGCGACTAGCACAGATACGCAGTATTTT. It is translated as CASSLMATSTDTQYF.

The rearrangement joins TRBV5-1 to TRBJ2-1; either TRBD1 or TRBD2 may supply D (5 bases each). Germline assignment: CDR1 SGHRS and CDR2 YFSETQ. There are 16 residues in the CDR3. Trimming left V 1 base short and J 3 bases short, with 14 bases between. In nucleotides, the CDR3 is TGCGCCAGCAGCTTGTCCGGGACGGCAGTCTACAATGAGCAGTTCTTC. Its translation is CASSLSGTAVYNEQFF.

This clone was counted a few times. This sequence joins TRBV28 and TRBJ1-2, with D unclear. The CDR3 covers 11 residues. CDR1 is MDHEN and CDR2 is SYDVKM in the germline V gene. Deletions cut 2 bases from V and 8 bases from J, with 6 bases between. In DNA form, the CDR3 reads TGTGCCAGCAGTTTAATGGGGGGCTACACCTTC. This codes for CASSLMGGYTF.

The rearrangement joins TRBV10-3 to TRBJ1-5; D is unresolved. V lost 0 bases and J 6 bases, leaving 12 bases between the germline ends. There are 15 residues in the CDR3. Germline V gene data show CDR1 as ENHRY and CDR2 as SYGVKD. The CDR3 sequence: CAISESTVMGQPQHF. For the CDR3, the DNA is TGTGCCATCAGTGAGTCGACGGTGATGGGTCAGCCCCAGCATTTT.

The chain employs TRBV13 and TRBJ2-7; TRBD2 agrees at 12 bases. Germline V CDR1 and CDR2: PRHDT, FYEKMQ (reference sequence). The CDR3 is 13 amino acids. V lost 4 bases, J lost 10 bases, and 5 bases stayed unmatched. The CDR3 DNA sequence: TGTGCCAGCAGCTCCGGGACTAGCGGGTCTCAGTACTTC. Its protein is CASSSGTSGSQYF.